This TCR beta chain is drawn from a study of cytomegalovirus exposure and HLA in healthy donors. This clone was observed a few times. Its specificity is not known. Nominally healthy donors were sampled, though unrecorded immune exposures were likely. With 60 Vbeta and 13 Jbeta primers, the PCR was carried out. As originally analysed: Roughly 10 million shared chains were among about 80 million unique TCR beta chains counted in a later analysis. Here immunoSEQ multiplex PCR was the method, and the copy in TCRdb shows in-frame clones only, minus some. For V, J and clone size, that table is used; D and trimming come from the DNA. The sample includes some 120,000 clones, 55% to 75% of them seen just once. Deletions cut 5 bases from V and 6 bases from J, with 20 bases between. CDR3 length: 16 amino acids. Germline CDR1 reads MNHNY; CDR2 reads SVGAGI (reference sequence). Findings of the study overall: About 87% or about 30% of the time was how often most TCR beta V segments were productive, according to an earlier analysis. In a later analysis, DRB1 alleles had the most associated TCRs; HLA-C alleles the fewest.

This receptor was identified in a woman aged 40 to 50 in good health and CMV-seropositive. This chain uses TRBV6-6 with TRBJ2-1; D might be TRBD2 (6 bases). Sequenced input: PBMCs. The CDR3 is CASSTNLGTGTNEQFF. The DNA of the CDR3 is TGTGCCAGCAGTACTAACCTCGGGACTGGAACCAATGAGCAGTTCTTC.